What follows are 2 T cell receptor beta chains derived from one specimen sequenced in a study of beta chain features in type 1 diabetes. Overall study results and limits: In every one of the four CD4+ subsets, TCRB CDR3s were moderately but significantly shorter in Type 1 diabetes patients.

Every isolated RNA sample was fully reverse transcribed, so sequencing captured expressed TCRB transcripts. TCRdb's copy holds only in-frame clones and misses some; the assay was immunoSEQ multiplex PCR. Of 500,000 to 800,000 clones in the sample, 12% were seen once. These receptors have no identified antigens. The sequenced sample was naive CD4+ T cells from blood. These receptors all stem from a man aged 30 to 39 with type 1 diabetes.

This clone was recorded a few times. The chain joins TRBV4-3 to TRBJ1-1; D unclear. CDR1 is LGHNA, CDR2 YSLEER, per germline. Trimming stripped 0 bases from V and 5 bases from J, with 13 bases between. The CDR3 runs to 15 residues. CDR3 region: CASSQDPFPETEAFF. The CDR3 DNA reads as TGCGCCAGCAGCCAAGACCCCTTTCCGGAGACTGAAGCTTTCTTT.

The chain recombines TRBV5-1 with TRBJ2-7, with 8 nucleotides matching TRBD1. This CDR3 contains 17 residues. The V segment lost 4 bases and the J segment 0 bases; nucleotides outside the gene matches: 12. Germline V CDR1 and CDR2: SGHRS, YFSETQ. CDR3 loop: CASSAQSGGLRSYEQYF. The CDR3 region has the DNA TGCGCCAGCAGCGCACAATCAGGGGGCCTCCGCTCCTACGAGCAGTACTTC.